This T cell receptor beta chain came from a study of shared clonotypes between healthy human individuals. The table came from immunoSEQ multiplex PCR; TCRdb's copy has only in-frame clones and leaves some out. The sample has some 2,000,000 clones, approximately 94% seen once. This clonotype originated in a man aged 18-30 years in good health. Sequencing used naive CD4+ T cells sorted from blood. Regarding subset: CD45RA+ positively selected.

DNA for the CDR3: TGTGCCAGCAGCGTAGAGTCTAGCGGGAGCCACGAGCAGTACTTC. Its translation: CASSVESSGSHEQYF. This chain uses TRBV9 with TRBJ2-7, with 10 bases aligning to TRBD2. V trimming: 0 bases; J trimming: 5 bases; junction bases outside the gene matches: 5. This CDR3 region has 15 residues. Germline V CDR1 and CDR2: SGDLS, YYNGEE. Full variable domain (outside the CDR3, taken from reference TRBV9 and TRBJ2-7): DSGVTQTPKHLITATGQRVTLRCSPRSGDLSVYWYQQSLDQGLQFLIQYYNGEERAKGNILERFSAQQFPDLHSELNLSSLELGDSALYFCASSVESSGSHEQYFGPGTRLTVT.